What follows describes a single TCR beta chain. This sample is part of a study of blood T cell repertoires in COVID-19. In the study overall: Sites across the United States, Italy and Spain contributed samples from acute and convalescent COVID-19.

Repertoires were generated with immunoSEQ multiplex PCR, while TCRdb's copy carries only in-frame clones and drops some. The sample has about 100,000 clones; approximately 91% are singletons. The sequencing input was peripheral blood. The receptor's source is a man over 45 with active COVID-19.

CDR3 sequence: CASIGQSSGNTIYF. CDR3 DNA sequence: TGTGCCAGCATTGGGCAGAGCTCTGGAAACACCATATATTTT. J is TRBJ1-3 and V is TRBV6-5, with D unresolved. V was trimmed by 7 bases and J by 0 bases, leaving 10 bases between them. Germline CDR1 reads MNHEY; CDR2 reads SVGAGI. This CDR3 is built from 14 residues.